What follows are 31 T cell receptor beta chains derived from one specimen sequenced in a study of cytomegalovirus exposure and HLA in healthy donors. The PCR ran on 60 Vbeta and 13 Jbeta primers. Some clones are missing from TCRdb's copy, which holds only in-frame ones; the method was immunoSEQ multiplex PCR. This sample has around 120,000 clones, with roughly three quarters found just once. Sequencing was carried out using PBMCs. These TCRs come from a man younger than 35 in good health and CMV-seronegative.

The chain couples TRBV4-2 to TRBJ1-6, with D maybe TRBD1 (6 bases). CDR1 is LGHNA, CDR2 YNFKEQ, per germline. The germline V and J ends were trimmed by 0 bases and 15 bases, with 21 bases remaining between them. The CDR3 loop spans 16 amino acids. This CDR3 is CASSQDPGLQGGHLHF. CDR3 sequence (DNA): TGTGCCAGCAGCCAAGATCCGGGGTTACAGGGTGGCCACCTCCACTTT.

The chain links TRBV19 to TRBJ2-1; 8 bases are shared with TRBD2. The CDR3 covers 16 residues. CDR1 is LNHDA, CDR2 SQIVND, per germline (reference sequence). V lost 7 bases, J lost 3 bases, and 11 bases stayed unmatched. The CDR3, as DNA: TGTGCCAGTACCACCGGGGGGGGGATGTACTACAATGAGCAGTTCTTC. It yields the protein CASTTGGGMYYNEQFF.

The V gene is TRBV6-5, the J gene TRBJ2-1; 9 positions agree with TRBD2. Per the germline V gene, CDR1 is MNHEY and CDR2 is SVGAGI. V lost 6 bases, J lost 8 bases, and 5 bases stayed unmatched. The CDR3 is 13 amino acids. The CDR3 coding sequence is TGTGCCAGCAGGTCTAGCGGGACATATGAGCAGTTCTTC. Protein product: CASRSSGTYEQFF.

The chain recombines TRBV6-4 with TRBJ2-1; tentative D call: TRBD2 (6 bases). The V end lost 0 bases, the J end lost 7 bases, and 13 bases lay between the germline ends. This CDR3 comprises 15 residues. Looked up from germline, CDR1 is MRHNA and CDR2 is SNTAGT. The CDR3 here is CASSDSRGGGNEQFF. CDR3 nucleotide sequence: TGTGCCAGCAGTGACTCGAGGGGAGGAGGGAATGAGCAGTTCTTC.

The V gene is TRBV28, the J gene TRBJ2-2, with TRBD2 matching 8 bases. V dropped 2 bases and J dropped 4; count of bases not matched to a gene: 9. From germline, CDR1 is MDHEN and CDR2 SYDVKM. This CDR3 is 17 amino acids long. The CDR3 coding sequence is TGTGCCAGCAGTTTAGATTTTGGGGCGGGAGGCACCGGGGAGCTGTTTTTT. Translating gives CASSLDFGAGGTGELFF.

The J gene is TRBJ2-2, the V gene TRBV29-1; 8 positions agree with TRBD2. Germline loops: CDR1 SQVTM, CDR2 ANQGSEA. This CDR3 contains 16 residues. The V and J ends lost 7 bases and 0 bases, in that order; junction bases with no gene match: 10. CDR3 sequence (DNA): TGCAGCGCCCAACCGACTAGCGCCTCGAACACCGGGGAGCTGTTTTTT. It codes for CSAQPTSASNTGELFF.

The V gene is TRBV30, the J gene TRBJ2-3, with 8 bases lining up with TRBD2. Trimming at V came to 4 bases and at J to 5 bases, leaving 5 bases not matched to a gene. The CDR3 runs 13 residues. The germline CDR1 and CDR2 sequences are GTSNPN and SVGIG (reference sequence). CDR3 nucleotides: TGTGCCTGGAATATACGGGAGGGAGATACGCAGTATTTT. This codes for CAWNIREGDTQYF.

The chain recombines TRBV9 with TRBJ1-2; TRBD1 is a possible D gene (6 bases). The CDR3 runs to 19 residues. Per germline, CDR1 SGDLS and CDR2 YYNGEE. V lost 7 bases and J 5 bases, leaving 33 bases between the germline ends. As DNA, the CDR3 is TGTGCCAGCGGGGGTGGTGGGGGGGCCTCCACGCCGGGGGTATATGGCTACACCTTC. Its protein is CASGGGGGASTPGVYGYTF.

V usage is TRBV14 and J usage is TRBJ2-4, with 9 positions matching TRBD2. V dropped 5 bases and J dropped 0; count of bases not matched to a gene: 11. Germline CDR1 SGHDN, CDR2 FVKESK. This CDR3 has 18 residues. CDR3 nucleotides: TGTGCCAGCAGCGGGGGGACTAGCACACAAATAGCCAAAAACATTCAGTACTTC. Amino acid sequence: CASSGGTSTQIAKNIQYF.

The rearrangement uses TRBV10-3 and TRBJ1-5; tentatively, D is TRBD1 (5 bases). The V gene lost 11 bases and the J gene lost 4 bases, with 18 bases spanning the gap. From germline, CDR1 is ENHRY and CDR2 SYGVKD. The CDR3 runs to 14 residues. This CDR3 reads CASSVLGGNQPQHF. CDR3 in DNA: TGTGCCTCCTCCGTCTTGGGGGGAAATCAGCCCCAGCATTTT.

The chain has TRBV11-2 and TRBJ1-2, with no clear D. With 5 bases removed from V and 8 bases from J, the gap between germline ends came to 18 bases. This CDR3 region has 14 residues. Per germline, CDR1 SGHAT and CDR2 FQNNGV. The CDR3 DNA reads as TGTGCCAGCAGCCCTCCACGGGAAGGATACGGCTACACCTTC. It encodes CASSPPREGYGYTF.

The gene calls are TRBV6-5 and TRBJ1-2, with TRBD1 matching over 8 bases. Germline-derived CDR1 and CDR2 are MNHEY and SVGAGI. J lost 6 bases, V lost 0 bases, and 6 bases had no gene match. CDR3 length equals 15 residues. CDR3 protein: CASSYSPTGEDGYTF. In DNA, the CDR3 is TGTGCCAGCAGTTACTCTCCGACAGGGGAGGATGGCTACACCTTC.

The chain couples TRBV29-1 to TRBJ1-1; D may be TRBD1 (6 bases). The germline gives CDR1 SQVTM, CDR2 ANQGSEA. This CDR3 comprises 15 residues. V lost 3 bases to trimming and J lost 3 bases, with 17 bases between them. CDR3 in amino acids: CSVDGGGAVDTEAFF. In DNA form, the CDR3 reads TGCAGCGTTGACGGTGGGGGGGCCGTCGACACTGAAGCTTTCTTT.

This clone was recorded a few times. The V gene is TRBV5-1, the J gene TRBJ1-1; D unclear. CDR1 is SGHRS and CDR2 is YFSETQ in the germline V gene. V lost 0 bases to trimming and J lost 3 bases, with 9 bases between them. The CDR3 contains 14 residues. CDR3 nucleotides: TGCGCCAGCAGCTTGGGGGAGAGAGACACTGAAGCTTTCTTT. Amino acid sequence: CASSLGERDTEAFF.

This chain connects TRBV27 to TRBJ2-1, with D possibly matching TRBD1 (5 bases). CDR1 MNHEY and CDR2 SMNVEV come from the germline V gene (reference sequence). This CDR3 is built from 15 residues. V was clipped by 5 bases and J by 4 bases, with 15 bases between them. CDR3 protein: CASSGHDNDYNEQFF. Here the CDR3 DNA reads TGTGCCAGCAGTGGACACGACAACGATTACAATGAGCAGTTCTTC.

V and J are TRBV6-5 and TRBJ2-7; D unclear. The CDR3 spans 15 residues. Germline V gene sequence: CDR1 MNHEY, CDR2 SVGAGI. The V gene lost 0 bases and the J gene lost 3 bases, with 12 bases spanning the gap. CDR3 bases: TGTGCCAGCAGTTACTCGAGTCTTGGGCTCTACGAGCAGTACTTC. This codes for CASSYSSLGLYEQYF.

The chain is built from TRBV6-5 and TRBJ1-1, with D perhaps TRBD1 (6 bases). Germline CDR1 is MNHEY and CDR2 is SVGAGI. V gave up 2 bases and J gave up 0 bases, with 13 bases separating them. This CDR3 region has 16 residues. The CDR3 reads CASSYVGGTLNTEAFF. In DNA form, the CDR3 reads TGTGCCAGCAGTTACGTCGGGGGGACACTGAACACTGAAGCTTTCTTT.

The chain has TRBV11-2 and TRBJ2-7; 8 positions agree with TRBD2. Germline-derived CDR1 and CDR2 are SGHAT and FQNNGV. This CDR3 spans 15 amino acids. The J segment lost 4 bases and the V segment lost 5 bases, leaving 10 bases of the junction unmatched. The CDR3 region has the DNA TGTGCCAGCAGCCGCCTGGGACTAGGCTTTTACGAGCAGTACTTC. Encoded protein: CASSRLGLGFYEQYF. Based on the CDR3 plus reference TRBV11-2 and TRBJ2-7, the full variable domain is EAGVAQSPRYKIIEKRQSVAFWCNPISGHATLYWYQQILGQGPKLLIQFQNNGVVDDSQLPKDRFSAERLKGVDSTLKIQPAKLEDSAVYLCASSRLGLGFYEQYFGPGTRLTVT.

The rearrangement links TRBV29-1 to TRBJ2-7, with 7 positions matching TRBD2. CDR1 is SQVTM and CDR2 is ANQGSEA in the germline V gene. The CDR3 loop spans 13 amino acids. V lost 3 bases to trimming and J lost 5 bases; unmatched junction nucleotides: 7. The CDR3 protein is CSVDGGGPHEQYF. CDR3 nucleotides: TGCAGCGTTGATGGGGGAGGGCCCCACGAGCAGTACTTC.

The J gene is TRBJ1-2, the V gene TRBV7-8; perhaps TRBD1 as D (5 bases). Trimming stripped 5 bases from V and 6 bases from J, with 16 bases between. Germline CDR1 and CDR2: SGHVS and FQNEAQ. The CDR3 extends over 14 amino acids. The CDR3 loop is CASSDWGGKHGYTF. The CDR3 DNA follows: TGTGCCAGCAGCGATTGGGGGGGGAAGCATGGCTACACCTTC.

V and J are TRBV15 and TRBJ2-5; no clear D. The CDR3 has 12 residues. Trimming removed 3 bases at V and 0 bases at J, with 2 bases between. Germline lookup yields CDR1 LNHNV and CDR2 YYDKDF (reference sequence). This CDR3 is CATSSNQETQYF. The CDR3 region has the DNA TGTGCCACCAGCAGTAACCAAGAGACCCAGTACTTC.

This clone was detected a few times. The CDR3 bases are TGTGCCAGCAGCTTGGAGACGGGGGGGCGCGCTGAAGCTTTCTTT. Its protein product is CASSLETGGRAEAFF. This chain uses TRBV5-6 with TRBJ1-1, with D maybe TRBD1 (6 bases). The germline gives CDR1 SGHDT, CDR2 YYEEEE. V dropped 0 bases and J dropped 6 bases, with 15 bases sitting between them. The CDR3 contains 15 residues. Drawing the rest from reference TRBV5-6 and TRBJ1-1, the complete variable domain is DAGVTQSPTHLIKTRGQQVTLRCSPKSGHDTVSWYQQALGQGPQFIFQYYEEEERQRGNFPDRFSGHQFPNYSSELNVNALLLGDSALYLCASSLETGGRAEAFFGQGTRLTVV.

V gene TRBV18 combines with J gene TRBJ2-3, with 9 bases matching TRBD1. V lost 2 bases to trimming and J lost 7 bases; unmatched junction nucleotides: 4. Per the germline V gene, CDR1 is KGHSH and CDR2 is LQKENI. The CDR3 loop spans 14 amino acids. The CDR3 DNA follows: TGTGCCAGCTCACCAGGGACAGGGATAAATACGCAGTATTTT. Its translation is CASSPGTGINTQYF.

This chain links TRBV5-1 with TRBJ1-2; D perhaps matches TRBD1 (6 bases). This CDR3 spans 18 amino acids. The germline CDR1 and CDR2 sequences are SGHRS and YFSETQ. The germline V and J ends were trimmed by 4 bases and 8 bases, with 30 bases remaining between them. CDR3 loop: CASSLEPRGATQAGGYTF. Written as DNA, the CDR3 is TGCGCCAGCAGCCTAGAACCCAGGGGAGCGACTCAGGCAGGCGGCTACACCTTC.

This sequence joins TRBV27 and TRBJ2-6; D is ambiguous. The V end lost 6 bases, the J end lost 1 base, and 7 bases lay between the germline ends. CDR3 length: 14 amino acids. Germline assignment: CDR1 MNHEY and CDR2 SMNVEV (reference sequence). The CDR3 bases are TGTGCCAGCAGCCTATCATCTGGGGCCAACGTCCTGACTTTC. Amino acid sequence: CASSLSSGANVLTF.

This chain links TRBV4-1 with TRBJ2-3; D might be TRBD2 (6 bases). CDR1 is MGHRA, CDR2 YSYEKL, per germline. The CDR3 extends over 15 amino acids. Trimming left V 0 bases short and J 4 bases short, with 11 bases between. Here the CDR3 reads CASSQEAPSADTQYF. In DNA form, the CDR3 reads TGCGCCAGCAGCCAAGAGGCCCCTAGCGCAGATACGCAGTATTTT.

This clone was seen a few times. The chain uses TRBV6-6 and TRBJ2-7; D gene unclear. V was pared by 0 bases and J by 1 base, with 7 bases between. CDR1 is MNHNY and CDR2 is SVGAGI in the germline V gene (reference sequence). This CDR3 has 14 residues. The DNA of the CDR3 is TGTGCCAGCAGTTACTCTTCCAGTTCCTACGAGCAGTACTTC. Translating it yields CASSYSSSSYEQYF.

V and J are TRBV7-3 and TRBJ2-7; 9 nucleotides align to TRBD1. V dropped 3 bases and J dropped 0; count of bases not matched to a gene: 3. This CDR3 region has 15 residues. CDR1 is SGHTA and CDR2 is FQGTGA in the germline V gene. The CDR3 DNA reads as TGTGCCAGCAGCTTGACAGGGGGAAGCTCCTACGAGCAGTACTTC. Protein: CASSLTGGSSYEQYF.

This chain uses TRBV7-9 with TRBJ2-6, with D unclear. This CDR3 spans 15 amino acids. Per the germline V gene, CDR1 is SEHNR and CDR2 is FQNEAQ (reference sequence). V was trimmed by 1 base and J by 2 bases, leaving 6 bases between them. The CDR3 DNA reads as TGTGCCAGCAGCTTAGAACGAGCTGGGGCCAACGTCCTGACTTTC. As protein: CASSLERAGANVLTF.

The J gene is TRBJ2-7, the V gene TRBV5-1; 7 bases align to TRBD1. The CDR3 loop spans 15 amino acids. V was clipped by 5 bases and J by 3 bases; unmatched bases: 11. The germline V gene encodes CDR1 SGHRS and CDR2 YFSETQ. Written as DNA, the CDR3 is TGCGCCAGCAGGCAGGGGGACCATTCGAACTACGAGCAGTACTTC. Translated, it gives CASRQGDHSNYEQYF.

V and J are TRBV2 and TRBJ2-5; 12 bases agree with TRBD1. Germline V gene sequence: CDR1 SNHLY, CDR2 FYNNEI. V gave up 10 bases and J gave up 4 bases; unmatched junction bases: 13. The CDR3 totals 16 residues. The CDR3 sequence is CATSSFGTGGPETQYF. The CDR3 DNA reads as TGTGCCACCTCTAGTTTCGGGACAGGGGGCCCAGAGACCCAGTACTTC.